The rows below give T cell receptor beta chains drawn from one sample of a study of T cell responses to AZD1222 COVID-19 vaccine. Assay: immunoSEQ multiplex PCR; the TCRdb copy retains only in-frame clones and omits some. The table shows 95,000 to 110,000 clones, with 91% occurring only once. The sample here was peripheral blood, taken on day 0 of AZD1222 vaccination. The receptor set was obtained from an adult in good health. Each CDR3 is given with its conserved first and last residue. Fields, in order: clone size, D gene, V gene, J gene, CDR3 protein, CDR3 DNA. A D gene is named only where the DNA matches it firmly. Not all rows give a size; the values are once, few, many and, for expanded clones, a class.

abundance: .
d_gene: TRBD1
v_gene: TRBV4-3
j_gene: TRBJ2-1
CDR3aa: CASSHLQGQNPYGEQFF
CDR3nt: TGCGCCAGCAGCCACCTACAGGGACAGAACCCGTACGGGGAGCAGTTCTTC

abundance: .
d_gene: .
v_gene: TRBV27
j_gene: TRBJ1-6
CDR3aa: CATGRDGANSPLHF
CDR3nt: TGTGCCACAGGCCGGGACGGGGCTAATTCACCCCTCCACTTT

abundance: .
d_gene: TRBD2
v_gene: TRBV7-6
j_gene: TRBJ2-7
CDR3aa: CASSILAGVSEQYF
CDR3nt: TGTGCCAGCAGCATCCTAGCGGGAGTTAGCGAGCAGTACTTC

abundance: .
d_gene: .
v_gene: TRBV27
j_gene: TRBJ2-7
CDR3aa: CASSSSSYEQYF
CDR3nt: TGTGCCAGCAGTTCGAGCTCCTACGAGCAGTACTTC

abundance: .
d_gene: .
v_gene: TRBV18
j_gene: TRBJ1-6
CDR3aa: CASSTHGGADSPLHF
CDR3nt: TGTGCCAGCTCCACCCACGGGGGCGCGGATTCACCCCTCCACTTT

abundance: .
d_gene: TRBD1
v_gene: TRBV7-9
j_gene: TRBJ1-4
CDR3aa: CASSRTGQGGEKLFF
CDR3nt: TGTGCCAGCAGCCGTACGGGACAGGGGGGAGAAAAACTGTTTTTT

abundance: .
d_gene: .
v_gene: TRBV3-1/TRBV3-2
j_gene: TRBJ2-2
CDR3aa: CASNRGLTGELFF
CDR3nt: TGTGCCAGCAACCGGGGGCTCACCGGGGAGCTGTTTTTT

abundance: .
d_gene: .
v_gene: TRBV29-1
j_gene: TRBJ2-3
CDR3aa: CSVGGQWETDTQYF
CDR3nt: TGCAGCGTTGGGGGGCAATGGGAGACAGATACGCAGTATTTT

abundance: .
d_gene: .
v_gene: TRBV7-2
j_gene: TRBJ1-6
CDR3aa: CASSRTVNSPLHF
CDR3nt: TGTGCCAGCAGCCGGACAGTTAATTCACCCCTCCACTTT

abundance: .
d_gene: TRBD1
v_gene: TRBV7-2
j_gene: TRBJ1-2
CDR3aa: CASSSGQGAGGYTF
CDR3nt: TGTGCCAGCAGCTCGGGACAGGGGGCCGGTGGCTACACCTTC

abundance: .
d_gene: .
v_gene: TRBV10-3
j_gene: TRBJ2-1
CDR3aa: CAISESDGDYNEQFF
CDR3nt: TGTGCCATCAGTGAGTCGGACGGAGACTACAATGAGCAGTTCTTC

abundance: .
d_gene: .
v_gene: TRBV28
j_gene: TRBJ2-7
CDR3aa: CASRKRNEQYF
CDR3nt: TGTGCCAGCAGAAAGCGAAACGAGCAGTACTTC

abundance: .
d_gene: TRBD1
v_gene: TRBV6-6
j_gene: TRBJ1-1
CDR3aa: CASSYLGQGVEAFF
CDR3nt: TGTGCCAGCAGTTACTTAGGACAGGGCGTTGAAGCTTTCTTT

abundance: .
d_gene: .
v_gene: TRBV7-9
j_gene: TRBJ2-7
CDR3aa: CASSPLTPLTYEQYF
CDR3nt: TGTGCCAGCAGCCCCTTAACTCCCCTTACCTACGAGCAGTACTTC

abundance: once
d_gene: TRBD2
v_gene: TRBV11-2
j_gene: TRBJ2-7
CDR3aa: CASSSGTSGIEQYF
CDR3nt: TGTGCCAGCAGCTCCGGGACTAGTGGTATCGAGCAGTACTTC

abundance: .
d_gene: .
v_gene: TRBV18
j_gene: TRBJ1-1
CDR3aa: CASSPPAGNGAFF
CDR3nt: TGTGCCAGCTCACCACCGGCCGGGAACGGAGCTTTCTTT

abundance: .
d_gene: .
v_gene: TRBV5-1
j_gene: TRBJ1-1
CDR3aa: CASSLATEILNTEAFF
CDR3nt: TGCGCCAGCAGCTTGGCGACAGAGATCCTGAACACTGAAGCTTTCTTT

abundance: few
d_gene: TRBD1
v_gene: TRBV15
j_gene: TRBJ1-1
CDR3aa: CATSRGKDRGPTEAFF
CDR3nt: TGTGCCACCAGCAGAGGTAAAGACAGGGGCCCCACTGAAGCTTTCTTT

abundance: .
d_gene: .
v_gene: TRBV27
j_gene: TRBJ1-6
CDR3aa: CASSFRQKGNSPLHF
CDR3nt: TGTGCCAGCAGTTTCCGTCAGAAAGGGAATTCACCCCTCCACTTT

abundance: .
d_gene: TRBD1
v_gene: TRBV7-9
j_gene: TRBJ1-1
CDR3aa: CASSLARTGGTEAFF
CDR3nt: TGTGCCAGCAGCTTAGCGCGGACAGGGGGCACTGAAGCTTTCTTT

abundance: .
d_gene: .
v_gene: TRBV10-3
j_gene: TRBJ1-5
CDR3aa: CAHRAGEEGNQPQHF
CDR3nt: TGTGCCCATCGGGCGGGGGAAGAGGGCAATCAGCCCCAGCATTTT

abundance: .
d_gene: .
v_gene: TRBV27
j_gene: TRBJ2-7
CDR3aa: CASSFFVSGEQYF
CDR3nt: TGTGCCAGCAGTTTTTTCGTCTCGGGAGAGCAGTACTTC

abundance: .
d_gene: TRBD1
v_gene: TRBV9
j_gene: TRBJ1-5
CDR3aa: CASSVGTGSNQPQHF
CDR3nt: TGTGCCAGCAGCGTCGGGACAGGGTCAAATCAGCCCCAGCATTTT

abundance: .
d_gene: .
v_gene: TRBV24-1
j_gene: TRBJ2-1
CDR3aa: CATEGGNLYNEQFF
CDR3nt: TGTGCCACCGAGGGCGGAAATTTATACAATGAGCAGTTCTTC

abundance: .
d_gene: .
v_gene: TRBV19
j_gene: TRBJ1-2
CDR3aa: CASSTGHHYTF
CDR3nt: TGTGCCAGTAGTACCGGACACCACTACACCTTC

abundance: .
d_gene: .
v_gene: TRBV5-6
j_gene: TRBJ1-4
CDR3aa: CASSLRQTTGRVEKLFF
CDR3nt: TGTGCCAGCAGCTTGCGACAGACCACAGGGCGGGTTGAAAAACTGTTTTTT

abundance: .
d_gene: TRBD2
v_gene: TRBV5-1
j_gene: TRBJ2-1
CDR3aa: CASSLGLAGDLDEQFF
CDR3nt: TGCGCCAGCAGCCTCGGACTAGCGGGAGATTTGGATGAGCAGTTCTTC

abundance: .
d_gene: .
v_gene: TRBV28
j_gene: TRBJ1-2
CDR3aa: CASSLVAASYGYTF
CDR3nt: TGTGCCAGCAGTTTGGTGGCAGCCTCCTATGGCTACACCTTC

abundance: .
d_gene: .
v_gene: TRBV6-5
j_gene: TRBJ1-1
CDR3aa: CASSYGTLNTEAFF
CDR3nt: TGTGCCAGCAGTTACGGGACACTGAACACTGAAGCTTTCTTT

abundance: once
d_gene: .
v_gene: TRBV5-8
j_gene: TRBJ2-3
CDR3aa: CASSRGQSPSTDTQYF
CDR3nt: TGTGCCAGCAGCCGTGGACAGAGCCCTAGCACAGATACGCAGTATTTT

abundance: .
d_gene: .
v_gene: TRBV6-2/TRBV6-3
j_gene: TRBJ1-1
CDR3aa: CASSRQVKDTEAFF
CDR3nt: TGTGCCAGCAGTAGACAGGTAAAGGACACTGAAGCTTTCTTT

abundance: .
d_gene: .
v_gene: TRBV7-2
j_gene: TRBJ1-2
CDR3aa: CASSLGALSGYTF
CDR3nt: TGTGCCAGCAGCCTCGGTGCCCTGAGTGGCTACACCTTC

abundance: .
d_gene: TRBD1
v_gene: TRBV7-8
j_gene: TRBJ1-6
CDR3aa: CASSARQGSFSPLHF
CDR3nt: TGTGCCAGCAGCGCACGACAGGGTTCGTTTTCACCCCTCCACTTT

abundance: .
d_gene: .
v_gene: TRBV5-4
j_gene: TRBJ1-1
CDR3aa: CASSLAGMNTEAFF
CDR3nt: TGTGCCAGCAGCTTGGCCGGAATGAACACTGAAGCTTTCTTT

abundance: .
d_gene: .
v_gene: TRBV25-1
j_gene: TRBJ1-1
CDR3aa: CASSKGVEAFF
CDR3nt: TGTGCCAGCAGCAAAGGGGTTGAAGCTTTCTTT

abundance: .
d_gene: .
v_gene: TRBV5-6
j_gene: TRBJ1-1
CDR3aa: CASSLGRGAMNTEAFF
CDR3nt: TGTGCCAGCAGCTTGGGGCGGGGGGCTATGAACACTGAAGCTTTCTTT

abundance: .
d_gene: .
v_gene: TRBV7-2
j_gene: TRBJ1-5
CDR3aa: CASSPRAGNQPQHF
CDR3nt: TGTGCCAGCAGCCCCCGGGCGGGCAATCAGCCCCAGCATTTT

abundance: once
d_gene: TRBD1
v_gene: TRBV6-2/TRBV6-3
j_gene: TRBJ1-5
CDR3aa: CASSWDSAGGQPQHF
CDR3nt: TGTGCCAGCAGTTGGGACAGCGCCGGAGGTCAGCCCCAGCATTTT

abundance: .
d_gene: .
v_gene: TRBV4-2
j_gene: TRBJ1-4
CDR3aa: CASSQDFGSEKLFF
CDR3nt: TGTGCCAGCAGCCAAGATTTCGGTTCTGAAAAACTGTTTTTT

abundance: .
d_gene: .
v_gene: TRBV3-1/TRBV3-2
j_gene: TRBJ1-6
CDR3aa: CASSPTGFDSPLHF
CDR3nt: TGTGCCAGCAGCCCGACAGGTTTTGATTCACCCCTCCACTTT

abundance: once
d_gene: TRBD2
v_gene: TRBV13
j_gene: TRBJ2-3
CDR3aa: CASSSRLAGGPTDTQYF
CDR3nt: TGTGCCAGCAGCTCACGACTAGCGGGAGGGCCGACAGATACGCAGTATTTT

abundance: .
d_gene: .
v_gene: TRBV10-3
j_gene: TRBJ1-5
CDR3aa: CAISESNPSNQPQHF
CDR3nt: TGTGCCATCAGTGAGTCGAACCCTTCCAATCAGCCCCAGCATTTT

abundance: .
d_gene: .
v_gene: TRBV19
j_gene: TRBJ1-2
CDR3aa: CASSDGRASYGYTF
CDR3nt: TGTGCCAGTAGTGATGGTCGAGCGTCCTATGGCTACACCTTC